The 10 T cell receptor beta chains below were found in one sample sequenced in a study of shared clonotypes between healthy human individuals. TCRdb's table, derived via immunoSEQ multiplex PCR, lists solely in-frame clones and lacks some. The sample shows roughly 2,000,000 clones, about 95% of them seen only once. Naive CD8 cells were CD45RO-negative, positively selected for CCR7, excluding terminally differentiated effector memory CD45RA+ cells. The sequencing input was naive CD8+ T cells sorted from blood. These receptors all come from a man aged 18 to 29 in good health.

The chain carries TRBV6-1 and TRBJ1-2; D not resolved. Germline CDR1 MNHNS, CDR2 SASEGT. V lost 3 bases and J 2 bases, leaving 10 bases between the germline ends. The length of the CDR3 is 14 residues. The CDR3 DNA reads TGTGCCAGCAGTGAGCCCTTCGGCAACTATGGCTACACCTTC. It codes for CASSEPFGNYGYTF.

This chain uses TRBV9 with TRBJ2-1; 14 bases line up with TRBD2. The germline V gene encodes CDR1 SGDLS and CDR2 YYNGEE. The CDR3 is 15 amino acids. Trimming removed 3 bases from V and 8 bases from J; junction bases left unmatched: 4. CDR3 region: CASSATSGGGYEQFF. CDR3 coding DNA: TGTGCCAGCAGCGCGACTAGCGGGGGGGGTTATGAGCAGTTCTTC.

The DNA of the CDR3 is TGCGCCAGCAGCCAAGAGCTAACTGCCTACGAGCAGTACTTC. Its translation: CASSQELTAYEQYF. V usage is TRBV4-1 and J usage is TRBJ2-7; D is unclear. V was trimmed by 0 bases and J by 2 bases, leaving 8 bases between them. The CDR3 covers 14 residues. From germline, CDR1 is MGHRA and CDR2 YSYEKL.

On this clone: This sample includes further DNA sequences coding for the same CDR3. In DNA form, the CDR3 reads TGTGCCAGCAGCTTAGGGTTAGCGGGATCCTACGAGCAGTACTTC. This sequence encodes CASSLGLAGSYEQYF. V gene TRBV7-2 combines with J gene TRBJ2-7, with 8 positions matching TRBD2. The ends lost 1 base at V and 1 base at J; junction bases unmatched: 3. This CDR3 region has 15 residues. Germline V gene sequence: CDR1 SGHTA, CDR2 FQGNSA. The entire variable domain, with the rest obtained from reference TRBV7-2 and TRBJ2-7, is as follows: GAGVSQSPSNKVTEKGKDVELRCDPISGHTALYWYRQSLGQGLEFLIYFQGNSAPDKSGLPSDRFSAERTGGSVSTLTIQRTQQEDSAVYLCASSLGLAGSYEQYFGPGTRLTVT.

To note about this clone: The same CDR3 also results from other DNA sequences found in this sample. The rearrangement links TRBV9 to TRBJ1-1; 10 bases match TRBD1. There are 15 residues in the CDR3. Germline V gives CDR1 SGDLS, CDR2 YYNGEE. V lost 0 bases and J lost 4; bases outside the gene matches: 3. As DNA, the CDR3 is TGTGCCAGCAGCGTAGCCGGGACAGGGGCCACTGAAGCTTTCTTT. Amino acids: CASSVAGTGATEAFF.

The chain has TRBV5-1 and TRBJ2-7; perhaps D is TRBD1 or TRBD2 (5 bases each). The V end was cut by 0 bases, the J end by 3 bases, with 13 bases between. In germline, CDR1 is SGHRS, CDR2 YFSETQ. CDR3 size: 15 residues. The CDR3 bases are TGCGCCAGCAGCTTGGCCGAGGGGATGAGCTACGAGCAGTACTTC. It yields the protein CASSLAEGMSYEQYF.

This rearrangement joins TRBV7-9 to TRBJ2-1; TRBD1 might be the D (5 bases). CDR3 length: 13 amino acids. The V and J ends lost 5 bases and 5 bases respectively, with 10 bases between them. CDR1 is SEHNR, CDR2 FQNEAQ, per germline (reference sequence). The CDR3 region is CASSQKGNNEQFF. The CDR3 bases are TGTGCCAGCAGCCAAAAGGGGAACAATGAGCAGTTCTTC.

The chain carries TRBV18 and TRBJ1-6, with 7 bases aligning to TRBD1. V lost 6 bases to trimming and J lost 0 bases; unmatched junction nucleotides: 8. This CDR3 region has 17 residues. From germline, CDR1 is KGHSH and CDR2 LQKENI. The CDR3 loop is CASSETGPSSYNSPLHF. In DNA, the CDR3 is TGTGCCAGCTCGGAGACAGGGCCAAGCTCCTATAATTCACCCCTCCACTTT. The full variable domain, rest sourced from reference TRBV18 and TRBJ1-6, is NAGVMQNPRHLVRRRGQEARLRCSPMKGHSHVYWYRQLPEEGLKFMVYLQKENIIDESGMPKERFSAEFPKEGPSILRIQQVVRGDSAAYFCASSETGPSSYNSPLHFGNGTRLTVT.

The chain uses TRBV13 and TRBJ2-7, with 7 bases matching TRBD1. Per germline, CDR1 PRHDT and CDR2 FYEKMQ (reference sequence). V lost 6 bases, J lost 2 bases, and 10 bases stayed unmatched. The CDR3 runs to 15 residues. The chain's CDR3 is CASRGGGLGPYEQYF. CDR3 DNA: TGTGCCAGCAGAGGGGGCGGGCTAGGGCCCTACGAGCAGTACTTC.

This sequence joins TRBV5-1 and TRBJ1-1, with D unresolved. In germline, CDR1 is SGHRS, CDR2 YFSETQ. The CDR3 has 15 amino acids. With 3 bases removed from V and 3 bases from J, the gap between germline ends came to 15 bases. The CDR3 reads CASSSVDQRDTEAFF. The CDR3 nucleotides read TGCGCCAGCAGCTCGGTAGATCAGAGGGACACTGAAGCTTTCTTT.